The next 5 T cell receptor beta chains were all read from a single sample in a study of cytomegalovirus exposure and HLA in healthy donors. Produced via immunoSEQ multiplex PCR; TCRdb's table is partial and in-frame only. The sample includes over 120,000 clones, 94% of them seen just once. Source material: PBMCs. All receptors derive from a man between 18 and 35 years old in good health and CMV-seropositive.

The CDR3 loop reads CASSTGLNYGNTIYF. CDR3 nucleotide sequence: TGTGCCAGCAGCACGGGACTGAATTATGGAAACACCATATATTTT. The rearrangement joins TRBV28 to TRBJ1-3; D possibly corresponds to TRBD1 (5 bases). The CDR3 has 15 residues. The germline gives CDR1 MDHEN, CDR2 SYDVKM. V lost 6 bases to trimming and J lost 3 bases, with 15 bases between them.

This chain connects TRBV5-1 to TRBJ2-7; 7 bases fit TRBD2. From germline, CDR1 is SGHRS and CDR2 YFSETQ. After removal of 6 bases from V and 0 bases from J, the junction contained 6 bases not matched to a gene. The CDR3 contains 14 residues. CDR3 sequence reads: CASTLGGSSYEQYF. The CDR3 DNA reads as TGCGCCAGCACCCTGGGGGGGAGCTCCTACGAGCAGTACTTC.

In this sample, this clone turned up once. The chain employs TRBV2 and TRBJ2-3; 10 nucleotides align to TRBD2. The CDR3 is 16 residues long. J was trimmed by 5 bases and V by 5 bases; bases with no gene match: 10. CDR1 is SNHLY, CDR2 FYNNEI, per germline. The CDR3 DNA sequence: TGTGCCAGCAGTAATAATCTAGCGGGAGTTCGAGATACGCAGTATTTT. Residues: CASSNNLAGVRDTQYF.

The chain carries TRBV5-1 and TRBJ2-5; 8 positions agree with TRBD1. Losses at the gene ends were 4 bases for V and 4 bases for J; bases not matched to a gene: 3. CDR1 is SGHRS and CDR2 is YFSETQ in the germline V gene. The CDR3 is 13 residues long. DNA of the CDR3: TGCGCCAGCAGCCCGGACAGGGCAGAGACCCAGTACTTC. It encodes CASSPDRAETQYF.

V and J are TRBV6-5 and TRBJ2-3; 9 bases are shared with TRBD2. CDR3 length: 14 amino acids. Germline lookup yields CDR1 MNHEY and CDR2 SVGAGI. The V and J ends lost 4 bases and 5 bases, in that order; junction bases with no gene match: 4. The CDR3 coding sequence is TGTGCCAGCAGTTTAGCGGGAGTCGGAGATACGCAGTATTTT. Residues: CASSLAGVGDTQYF.